Listed below are T cell receptor beta chains from one sample, sequenced in a study of cytomegalovirus exposure and HLA in healthy donors. Method: immunoSEQ multiplex PCR; TCRdb's copy keeps in-frame clones and lacks some. The table lists approximately 100,000 clones. The sequencing input was PBMCs. These receptors were obtained from a man aged 45-65 years in good health and CMV-seropositive. The CDR3 runs from the conserved cysteine through the conserved F or W. D genes are given only for firm matches.

j_call d_call v_call cdr3_aa cdr3_nt
TRBJ1-2 TRBD1 TRBV5-1 CASSLDRGWGYTF TGCGCCAGCAGCTTGGACAGGGGTTGGGGCTACACCTTC
TRBJ2-1 TRBD2 TRBV4-1 CASSPPLAGRNNEQFF TGCGCCAGCAGCCCCCCCCTAGCGGGCAGGAACAATGAGCAGTTCTTC
TRBJ1-2 - TRBV28 CASSPGHHYGYTF TGTGCCAGCAGCCCGGGACACCATTATGGCTACACCTTC
TRBJ1-2 - TRBV7-2 CASSFGSPFYGYTF TGTGCCAGCAGCTTCGGGTCTCCATTCTATGGCTACACCTTC
TRBJ2-5 - TRBV6-6 CASRITRVLETQYF TGTGCCAGCAGGATTACCAGGGTACTAGAGACCCAGTACTTC
TRBJ2-7 TRBD1 TRBV5-1 CASSLGQGAYEQYF TGCGCCAGCAGCTTGGGACAGGGGGCCTACGAGCAGTACTTC
TRBJ1-5 - TRBV28 CASSGDQPQHF TGTGCCAGCAGCGGGGATCAGCCCCAGCATTTT
TRBJ2-3 - TRBV19 CASSIIGAGPDTQYF TGTGCCAGTAGTATAATAGGCGCAGGTCCGGATACGCAGTATTTT
TRBJ2-2 - TRBV5-1 CASSLTGNTGELFF TGCGCCAGCAGCTTGACAGGGAACACCGGGGAGCTGTTTTTT
TRBJ1-4 TRBD1 TRBV6-6 CASSYLGDRGYEKLFF TGTGCCAGCAGTTACTTGGGGGACAGGGGTTATGAAAAACTGTTTTTT
TRBJ2-5 - TRBV7-8 CASSLGAGGETQYF TGTGCCAGCAGCCTGGGGGCAGGCGGGGAGACCCAGTACTTC
TRBJ1-1 TRBD1 TRBV4-3 CASSQGTGIAEAFF TGCGCCAGCAGCCAAGGGACAGGTATCGCTGAAGCTTTCTTT
TRBJ1-2 - TRBV6-1 CASSEARDGYTF TGTGCCAGCAGTGAAGCCCGAGATGGCTACACCTTC
TRBJ1-1 - TRBV15 CATSSEREVHTEAFF TGTGCCACCAGCAGCGAAAGGGAGGTTCACACTGAAGCTTTCTTT
TRBJ2-1 TRBD2 TRBV10-3 CAISGSGRGDEQFF TGTGCCATCAGTGGCAGCGGGAGGGGGGATGAGCAGTTCTTC
TRBJ2-1 - TRBV19 CASIPNTGYSEQFF TGTGCCAGTATTCCAAACACAGGGTACAGTGAGCAGTTCTTC
TRBJ2-1 - TRBV5-6 CASSLGRRRGVYNEQFF TGTGCCAGCAGCTTGGGGCGGCGCAGGGGAGTTTACAATGAGCAGTTCTTC
TRBJ2-5 TRBD2 TRBV5-4 CASSLRLAGTQETQYF TGTGCCAGCAGCCTCCGACTAGCGGGTACTCAAGAGACCCAGTACTTC
TRBJ2-5 - TRBV9 CASSRDNYGGTQYF TGTGCCAGCAGCCGGGACAACTATGGGGGGACCCAGTACTTC
TRBJ2-5 - TRBV5-1 CASSLDGTQQETQYF TGCGCCAGCAGCTTGGACGGGACTCAGCAAGAGACCCAGTACTTC
TRBJ2-3 TRBD2 TRBV5-1 CASSGNLAGNTDTQYF TGCGCCAGCAGCGGGAATCTAGCGGGAAACACAGATACGCAGTATTTT
TRBJ2-1 TRBD1 TRBV25-1 CASSATVGDRDYNEQFF TGTGCCAGCAGTGCCACCGTTGGGGACAGGGACTACAATGAGCAGTTCTTC
TRBJ2-1 - TRBV9 CASSPLVRRDEQFF TGTGCCAGCAGCCCTTTAGTCAGGCGCGATGAGCAGTTCTTC
TRBJ1-1 TRBD1 TRBV2 CASSTTGTGVAEAFF TGTGCCAGCAGTACAACCGGGACAGGGGTGGCTGAAGCTTTCTTT
TRBJ1-1 - TRBV5-6 CASSDQGRPPTEAFF TGTGCCAGCAGCGACCAGGGGCGCCCCCCCACTGAAGCTTTCTTT
TRBJ1-2 TRBD1 TRBV7-9 CASSPRGPLTYGYTF TGTGCCAGCAGCCCCAGGGGGCCTTTGACTTATGGCTACACCTTC
TRBJ1-4 - TRBV30 CAWRGTVLFF TGTGCCTGGAGAGGAACAGTCTTGTTTTTT
TRBJ1-1 TRBD1 TRBV7-9 CASMGQSTGTEAFF TGTGCCAGCATGGGACAGAGTACGGGCACTGAAGCTTTCTTT
TRBJ2-5 - TRBV7-2 CASSRDRQETQYF TGTGCCAGCAGCCGAGACAGACAAGAGACCCAGTACTTC
TRBJ2-1 - TRBV30 CAWSFIGGGRYNEQFF TGTGCCTGGAGTTTCATAGGGGGGGGCCGTTACAATGAGCAGTTCTTC
TRBJ2-1 TRBD2 TRBV6-5 CASRSGRLYNEQFF TGTGCCAGCAGAAGCGGGAGGCTTTACAATGAGCAGTTCTTC
TRBJ2-5 - TRBV11-3 CASSLDAGSRETQYF TGTGCCAGCAGCTTAGATGCGGGTTCCCGGGAGACCCAGTACTTC
TRBJ1-2 - TRBV5-1 CASSLLQSVNYGYTF TGCGCCAGCAGCTTGTTGCAGTCCGTTAATTATGGCTACACCTTC
TRBJ2-7 TRBD2 TRBV11-3 CASSSGLAVYEQYF TGTGCCAGCAGCTCGGGACTAGCGGTCTACGAGCAGTACTTC
TRBJ2-3 - TRBV4-2 CASSQYGLDAQYF TGTGCCAGCAGCCAGTATGGCCTCGATGCGCAGTATTTT
TRBJ1-3 TRBD1 TRBV7-6 CASSLGTVPSGNTIYF TGTGCCAGCAGTCTAGGGACAGTGCCCTCTGGAAACACCATATATTTT
TRBJ1-1 TRBD1 TRBV19 CASSKADRGYILMNTEAFF TGTGCCAGTAGTAAGGCGGACAGGGGCTACATACTTATGAACACTGAAGCTTTCTTT